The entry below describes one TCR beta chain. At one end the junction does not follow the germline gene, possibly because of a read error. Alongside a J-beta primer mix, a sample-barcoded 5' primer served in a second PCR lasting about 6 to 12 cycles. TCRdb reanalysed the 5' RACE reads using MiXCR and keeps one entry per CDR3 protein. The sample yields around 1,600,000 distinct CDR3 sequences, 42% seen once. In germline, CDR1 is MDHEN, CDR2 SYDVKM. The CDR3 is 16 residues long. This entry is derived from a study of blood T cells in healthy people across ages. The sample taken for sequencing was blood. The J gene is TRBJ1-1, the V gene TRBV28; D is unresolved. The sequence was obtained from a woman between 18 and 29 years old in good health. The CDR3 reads CASSLRRHTVGTEAFF. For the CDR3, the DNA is TGTGCCAGCAGTTTAAGGAGACACACGGTAGGAACTGAGGCTTTCTTT.